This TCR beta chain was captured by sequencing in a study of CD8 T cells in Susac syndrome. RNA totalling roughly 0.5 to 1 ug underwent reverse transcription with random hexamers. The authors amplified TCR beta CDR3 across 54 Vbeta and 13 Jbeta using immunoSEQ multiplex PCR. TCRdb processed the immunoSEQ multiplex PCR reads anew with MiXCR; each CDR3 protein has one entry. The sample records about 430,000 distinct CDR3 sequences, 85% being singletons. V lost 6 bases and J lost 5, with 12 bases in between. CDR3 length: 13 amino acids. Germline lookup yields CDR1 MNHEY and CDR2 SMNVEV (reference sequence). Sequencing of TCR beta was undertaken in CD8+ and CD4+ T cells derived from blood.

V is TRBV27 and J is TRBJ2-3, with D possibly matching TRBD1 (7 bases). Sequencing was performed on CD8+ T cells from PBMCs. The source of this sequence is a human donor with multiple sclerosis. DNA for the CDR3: TGTGCCAGCAGGGAGGGGGCGGGAGATACGCAGTATTTT. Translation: CASREGAGDTQYF.